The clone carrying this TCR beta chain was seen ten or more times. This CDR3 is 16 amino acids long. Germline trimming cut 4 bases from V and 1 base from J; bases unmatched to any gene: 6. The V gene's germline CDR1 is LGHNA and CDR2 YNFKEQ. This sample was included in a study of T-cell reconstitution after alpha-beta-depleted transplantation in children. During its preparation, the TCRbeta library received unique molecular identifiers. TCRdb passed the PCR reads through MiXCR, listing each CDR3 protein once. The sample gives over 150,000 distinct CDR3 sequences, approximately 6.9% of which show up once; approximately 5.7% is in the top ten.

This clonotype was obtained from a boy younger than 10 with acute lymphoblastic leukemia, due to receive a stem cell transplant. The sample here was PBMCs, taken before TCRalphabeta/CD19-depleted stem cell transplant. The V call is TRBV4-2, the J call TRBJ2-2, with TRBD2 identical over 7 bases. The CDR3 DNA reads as TGTGCCAGCAGCCTGCAGGGCGGGGGGAACACCGGGGAGCTGTTTTTT. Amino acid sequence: CASSLQGGGNTGELFF.